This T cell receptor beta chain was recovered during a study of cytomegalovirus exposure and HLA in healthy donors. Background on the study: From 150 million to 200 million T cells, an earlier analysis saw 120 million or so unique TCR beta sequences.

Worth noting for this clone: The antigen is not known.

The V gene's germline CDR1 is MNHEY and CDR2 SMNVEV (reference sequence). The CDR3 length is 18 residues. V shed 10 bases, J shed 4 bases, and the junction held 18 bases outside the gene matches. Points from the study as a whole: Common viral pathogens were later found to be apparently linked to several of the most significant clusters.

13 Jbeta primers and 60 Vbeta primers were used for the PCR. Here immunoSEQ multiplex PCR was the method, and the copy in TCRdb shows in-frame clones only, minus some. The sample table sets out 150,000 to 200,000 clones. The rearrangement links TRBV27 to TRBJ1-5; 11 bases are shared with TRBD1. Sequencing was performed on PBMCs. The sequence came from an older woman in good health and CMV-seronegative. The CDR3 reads CATAKGPGQGVGNQPQHF. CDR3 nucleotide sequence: TGTGCCACCGCAAAAGGACCGGGACAGGGGGTAGGAAATCAGCCCCAGCATTTT.